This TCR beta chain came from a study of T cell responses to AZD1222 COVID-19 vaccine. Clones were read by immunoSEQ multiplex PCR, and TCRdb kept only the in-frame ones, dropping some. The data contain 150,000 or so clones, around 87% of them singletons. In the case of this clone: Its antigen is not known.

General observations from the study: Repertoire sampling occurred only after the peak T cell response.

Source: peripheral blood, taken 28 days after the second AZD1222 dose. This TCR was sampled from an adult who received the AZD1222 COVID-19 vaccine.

As DNA, the CDR3 is TGCGCCAGCAGCTCGGAGGCTAGTGGCGAGCAGTACTTC. Protein sequence: CASSSEASGEQYF. The chain employs TRBV5-1 and TRBJ2-7; D is possibly TRBD2 (5 bases). V dropped 3 bases and J dropped 6 bases, with 13 bases sitting between them. The V gene's germline CDR1 is SGHRS and CDR2 YFSETQ. The CDR3 extends over 13 amino acids.